This TCR beta chain is from a study of blood T cells in healthy people across ages. The V gene lost 5 bases and the J gene lost 4 bases, with 14 bases spanning the gap. The germline V gene encodes CDR1 SEHNR and CDR2 FQNEAQ (reference sequence). The CDR3 spans 14 residues. This clonotype was picked up a small number of times. What it binds is unknown. Next came a second PCR, run for about 6 to 11 cycles, which used a sample-barcoded 5' primer along with a J-beta primer mix. Unique molecular identifiers of 12 random nucleotides labeled each cDNA. MiXCR, applied by TCRdb to the 5' RACE reads, yields one record per CDR3 protein. The data hold fewer than 1 million distinct CDR3 sequences, with under 45% observed a single time. Findings and limits, study-wide: TCR beta diversity was tightly associated with the proportion of naive T cells.

Sequenced material: blood. The origin of this receptor is a man aged 55 to 69 in good health. V and J are TRBV7-9 and TRBJ1-2, with D possibly being TRBD1 (6 bases). Here the CDR3 DNA reads TGTGCCAGCAGCCTACCGGGGGCGGCCTATGGCTACACCTTC. This encodes CASSLPGAAYGYTF.